The 8 T cell receptor beta chains below all came from one sample that was sequenced in a study of shared clonotypes between healthy human individuals. Data came from immunoSEQ multiplex PCR; TCRdb stores just in-frame clones and leaves some out. The sample holds about 490,000 clones, approximately 82% seen once. Sample: PBMCs. The origin of the receptors is a woman between 35 and 50 years old in good health. Some clones in this sample may be carry-over from other donors' samples.

This chain uses TRBV5-1 with TRBJ1-1; a possible D gene is TRBD1 (6 bases). Trimming cost V 2 bases and J 4 bases, with 18 bases left between them. CDR3 size: 16 residues. CDR1 is SGHRS, CDR2 YFSETQ, per germline. The CDR3 DNA reads as TGCGCCAGCAGCTTCAATGTCCGGGACACGGCCACTGAAGCTTTCTTT. Translation gives CASSFNVRDTATEAFF.

The chain employs TRBV5-1 and TRBJ2-1; the match to TRBD1 covers 7 bases. The CDR3 covers 15 residues. Trimming removed 1 base from V and 2 bases from J; junction bases left unmatched: 3. CDR1 and CDR2 (germline): SGHRS, YFSETQ. CDR3 nucleotide sequence: TGCGCCAGCAGCTTGCAAGGGGGCGCCTACAATGAGCAGTTCTTC. Its protein is CASSLQGGAYNEQFF.

The chain joins TRBV2 to TRBJ2-3, with TRBD2 matching over 8 bases. The CDR3 spans 14 residues. After removal of 10 bases from V and 4 bases from J, the junction contained 10 bases not matched to a gene. The germline gives CDR1 SNHLY, CDR2 FYNNEI. This chain's CDR3 is CATKPGGVADTQYF. CDR3 DNA: TGTGCCACCAAGCCGGGAGGGGTTGCAGATACGCAGTATTTT.

The rearrangement links TRBV6-6 to TRBJ2-3; 9 positions match TRBD1. Germline CDR1 is MNHNY and CDR2 is SVGAGI (reference sequence). The CDR3 covers 16 residues. With V trimmed by 6 bases and J by 1 base, 8 bases remained unmatched. The CDR3 protein is CASRPGQGSGTDTQYF. The CDR3 region has the DNA TGTGCCAGCAGGCCGGGACAGGGATCAGGCACAGATACGCAGTATTTT.

This clone was found a few times. This chain links TRBV18 with TRBJ2-4; D could derive from TRBD1 or TRBD2 (6 bases each). The CDR3 is 13 amino acids. V was clipped by 4 bases and J by 5 bases, with 9 bases between them. Germline values: CDR1 KGHSH, CDR2 LQKENI. DNA of the CDR3: TGTGCCAGCTCACAGGGGGGTCAAAACATTCAGTACTTC. Protein sequence: CASSQGGQNIQYF.

The J gene is TRBJ2-2, the V gene TRBV11-2; D is perhaps TRBD1 or TRBD2 (5 bases each). This CDR3 region has 14 residues. Trimming stripped 6 bases from V and 3 bases from J, with 11 bases between. The germline CDR1 and CDR2 sequences are SGHAT and FQNNGV. In DNA, the CDR3 is TGTGCCAGCAGGTCAGGGACGGACACCGGGGAGCTGTTTTTT. Protein: CASRSGTDTGELFF. Using reference TRBV11-2 and TRBJ2-2 for the parts outside the CDR3, the full variable domain is EAGVAQSPRYKIIEKRQSVAFWCNPISGHATLYWYQQILGQGPKLLIQFQNNGVVDDSQLPKDRFSAERLKGVDSTLKIQPAKLEDSAVYLCASRSGTDTGELFFGEGSRLTVL.

Comment on this clone: Its ends do not fully match the called genes, so a read error is possible. Other nucleotide sequences in the sample specify the same CDR3. The V and J genes are TRBV7-7 and TRBJ2-5; D remains ambiguous. This CDR3 is built from 13 residues. CDR1 is SSHAT, CDR2 FNYEAQ, per germline (reference sequence). The CDR3 is CASSLGYQETQYF. The CDR3 coding sequence is TGTGCTAGCAGCTTAGGATACCAAGAGACCCAGTACTTC.

The chain combines TRBV18 with TRBJ2-6; possibly TRBD1 or TRBD2 for D (7 bases each). V lost 6 bases, J lost 4 bases, and 22 bases lay in between. From germline, CDR1 is KGHSH and CDR2 LQKENI. This CDR3 has 18 residues. The CDR3 sequence is CASSPRGGGASGANVLTF. In nucleotides, the CDR3 is TGTGCCAGCTCCCCCAGGGGAGGGGGCGCTTCAGGGGCCAACGTCCTGACTTTC.